Listed below are T cell receptor beta chains from one sample, sequenced in a study of control samples from healthy donors and cancer patients. The assay was immunoSEQ multiplex PCR, and TCRdb's table has in-frame clones only and misses some. This table has more than 140,000 clones, approximately 94% appearing once. Sequencing was done on a sample of blood. The receptors here all came from a man aged 40-49 years in good health. The CDR3 runs from the conserved cysteine through the conserved F or W. Each record gives: J gene, clone size, D gene, V gene, CDR3 protein, CDR3 DNA. The D gene is left open where the match is weak. Some rows have no size entry. The others give once, few or many, or a class for an expanded clone.

TRBJ2-5	.	.	TRBV6-5	CASSRTVQETQYF	TGTGCCAGCAGTAGGACAGTCCAAGAGACCCAGTACTTC
TRBJ1-5	.	.	TRBV12-5	CASGWDVNQPQHF	TGTGCTAGTGGTTGGGACGTTAATCAGCCCCAGCATTTT
TRBJ1-6	.	.	TRBV28	CASSFSQQQRLRSPLHF	TGTGCCAGCAGCTTTTCCCAGCAACAGCGATTACGTTCACCCCTCCACTTT
TRBJ2-5	.	.	TRBV5-6	CASSFAVETQYF	TGTGCCAGCAGCTTTGCGGTGGAGACCCAGTACTTC
TRBJ2-1	.	TRBD1	TRBV4-1	CASSQSGQAYNEQFF	TGCGCCAGCAGCCAATCCGGACAGGCCTACAATGAGCAGTTCTTC
TRBJ2-1	.	TRBD2	TRBV12-3/TRBV12-4	CASSPSGRLPFF	TGTGCCAGCAGTCCTAGCGGGAGATTGCCGTTCTTC
TRBJ2-3	.	.	TRBV5-1	CASSLYGGAESFTDTQYF	TGCGCCAGCAGCTTGTATGGTGGGGCAGAGAGTTTTACAGATACGCAGTATTTT
TRBJ2-2	.	.	TRBV28	CASSPRQAVSGELFF	TGTGCCAGCAGTCCACGACAGGCCGTTTCCGGGGAGCTGTTTTTT
TRBJ2-2	once	.	TRBV28	CASSNNPTGPRELFF	TGTGCCAGCAGCAATAACCCCACAGGGCCCCGGGAGCTGTTTTTT
TRBJ1-2	few	TRBD1	TRBV5-6	CASSLAEGDSYGYTF	TGTGCCAGCAGCTTGGCCGAAGGGGACAGCTATGGCTACACCTTC
TRBJ1-2	.	.	TRBV5-4	CTSSDGAGTPLYGYTF	TGTACCAGCAGCGATGGGGCCGGGACGCCCTTATATGGCTACACCTTC
TRBJ2-5	.	.	TRBV7-9	CASRPPAGYQETQYF	TGTGCCAGCAGACCGCCGGCGGGGTACCAAGAGACCCAGTACTTC
TRBJ2-2	.	TRBD2	TRBV5-6	CASSPPSGGTTGELFF	TGTGCCAGCAGCCCCCCTAGCGGGGGGACCACCGGGGAGCTGTTTTTT
TRBJ2-5	.	TRBD2	TRBV4-3	CASRLGLAGGGETQYF	TGCGCCAGCAGACTAGGACTAGCGGGGGGCGGGGAGACCCAGTACTTC
TRBJ1-2	.	.	TRBV4-2	CASSLLTRDGYTF	TGTGCCAGCAGCCTCCTAACGAGGGATGGCTACACCTTC
TRBJ2-7	.	.	TRBV9	CASSVAGPYEQYF	TGTGCCAGCAGCGTAGCGGGCCCCTACGAGCAGTACTTC
TRBJ1-4	few	.	TRBV5-4	CASSSPNEKLFF	TGTGCCAGCAGCTCCCCTAATGAAAAACTGTTTTTT
TRBJ2-7	.	.	TRBV7-9	CASSLQSGPYEQYF	TGTGCCAGCAGCTTACAGTCGGGGCCCTACGAGCAGTACTTC
TRBJ1-2	.	.	TRBV6-9	CASSAQGNYGYTF	TGTGCCAGCAGCGCACAGGGAAACTATGGCTACACCTTC
TRBJ2-3	few	.	TRBV19	CASSIGDTDTQYF	TGTGCCAGTAGTATAGGAGATACAGATACGCAGTATTTT
TRBJ2-7	.	TRBD1	TRBV28	CASGDRGVYEQYF	TGTGCCAGCGGGGACAGGGGGGTCTACGAGCAGTACTTC
TRBJ2-7	.	TRBD2	TRBV27	CASSLLARGGQTYEQYF	TGTGCCAGCAGTTTATTAGCGCGGGGGGGTCAGACCTACGAGCAGTACTTC
TRBJ2-2	.	.	TRBV5-4	CASSLAGTPNTGELFF	TGTGCCAGCAGCTTGGCCGGGACACCGAACACCGGGGAGCTGTTTTTT
TRBJ2-1	.	.	TRBV6-5	CASSYSFRLSVDEQFF	TGTGCCAGCAGTTACTCTTTCCGGTTGTCGGTGGATGAGCAGTTCTTC
TRBJ2-7	many	.	TRBV28	CASSPTGSGYEQYF	TGTGCCAGCAGTCCCACGGGTAGCGGCTACGAGCAGTACTTC
TRBJ1-2	few	TRBD1	TRBV11-2	CASSLETGARYGYTF	TGTGCCAGCAGCTTAGAAACAGGGGCCCGATATGGCTACACCTTC
TRBJ1-5	once	.	TRBV9	CASSVEEGGPNQPQHF	TGTGCCAGCAGCGTAGAGGAAGGGGGTCCCAATCAGCCCCAGCATTTT
TRBJ2-2	.	TRBD1	TRBV19	CASGQGWAELFF	TGTGCCAGTGGACAGGGGTGGGCCGAGCTGTTTTTT
TRBJ1-5	.	.	TRBV28	CASNIYRDSNQPQHF	TGTGCCAGTAACATATACAGGGATTCCAATCAGCCCCAGCATTTT
TRBJ2-3	.	.	TRBV10-3	CAISANWRPGQSTDTQYF	TGTGCCATCAGTGCGAATTGGCGGCCAGGGCAATCGACAGATACGCAGTATTTT
TRBJ2-3	.	TRBD2	TRBV29-1	CSVEGTSGNTDTQYF	TGCAGCGTTGAAGGGACTAGCGGGAACACAGATACGCAGTATTTT
TRBJ1-2	.	.	TRBV3-1/TRBV3-2	CASSTLGVGNYGYTF	TGTGCCAGCAGCACGTTGGGGGTGGGAAACTATGGCTACACCTTC
TRBJ2-7	.	TRBD1	TRBV4-1	CASSREQGAGEQYF	TGCGCCAGCAGCCGAGAACAGGGGGCAGGTGAGCAGTACTTC
TRBJ2-1	once	.	TRBV2	CASILRAEYNEQFF	TGTGCCAGCATTCTCAGGGCGGAGTACAATGAGCAGTTCTTC
TRBJ2-7	.	.	TRBV11-2	CASSLVTYEQYF	TGTGCCAGCAGCTTAGTAACCTACGAGCAGTACTTC
TRBJ2-3	.	.	TRBV3-1/TRBV3-2	CASSHWGADTQYF	TGTGCCAGCAGCCACTGGGGAGCGGATACGCAGTATTTT
TRBJ1-1	.	.	TRBV21-1	CASSSRTGSTEAFF	TGTGCCAGCAGCTCTAGGACCGGCAGCACTGAAGCTTTCTTT
TRBJ1-4	.	.	TRBV6-6	CASSYYGPTNEKLFF	TGTGCCAGCAGTTACTACGGGCCAACTAATGAAAAACTGTTTTTT
TRBJ2-2	.	.	TRBV10-3	CAISAAQGDNGELFF	TGTGCCATCAGTGCTGCCCAAGGGGACAACGGGGAGCTGTTTTTT
TRBJ1-3	.	.	TRBV9	CASSVDPEPSSGNTIYF	TGTGCCAGCAGCGTAGACCCAGAGCCGAGCTCTGGAAACACCATATATTTT
TRBJ1-5	.	.	TRBV3-1/TRBV3-2	CASSHGQQQPQHF	TGTGCCAGCAGTCACGGACAGCAGCAGCCCCAGCATTTT
TRBJ1-4	.	TRBD1	TRBV9	CASSDPGTENEKLFF	TGTGCCAGCAGCGATCCCGGGACAGAAAATGAAAAACTGTTTTTT
TRBJ2-7	.	TRBD1	TRBV5-4	CASSLGQGNYEQYF	TGTGCCAGCAGCTTGGGACAGGGGAATTACGAGCAGTACTTC
TRBJ2-7	.	.	TRBV6-1	CASSDTGAYEQYF	TGTGCCAGCAGTGATACAGGAGCCTACGAGCAGTACTTC
TRBJ2-6	.	.	TRBV5-1	CASSVQGSGANVLTF	TGCGCCAGCAGCGTACAGGGTTCTGGGGCCAACGTCCTGACTTTC
TRBJ2-7	.	TRBD1	TRBV29-1	CSVRTGKVYEQYF	TGCAGCGTTAGGACAGGGAAGGTATACGAGCAGTACTTC
TRBJ2-7	.	.	TRBV28	CASRSSYEQYF	TGTGCCAGCAGGTCCTCCTACGAGCAGTACTTC
TRBJ2-2	.	.	TRBV5-1	CASSLPLANTGELFF	TGCGCCAGCAGCCTTCCCCTAGCAAACACCGGGGAGCTGTTTTTT
TRBJ2-7	.	.	TRBV24-1	CATSDETVYEQYF	TGTGCCACCAGTGATGAGACGGTTTACGAGCAGTACTTC
TRBJ2-2	.	.	TRBV10-1	CASSDAGLVTGELFF	TGCGCCAGCAGTGATGCGGGGCTAGTCACCGGGGAGCTGTTTTTT
TRBJ2-3	.	.	TRBV6-2/TRBV6-3	CASSPRVRGDRTDTQYF	TGTGCCAGCAGCCCCCGGGTCAGGGGCGACCGCACAGATACGCAGTATTTT
TRBJ1-2	.	.	TRBV27	CASSLMGNYGYTF	TGTGCCAGCAGTTTGATGGGGAATTATGGCTACACCTTC
TRBJ2-7	.	TRBD1	TRBV15	CATSRNRGEIPYEQYF	TGTGCCACCAGCAGAAACAGGGGGGAGATCCCCTACGAGCAGTACTTC
TRBJ2-5	few	TRBD1	TRBV28	CASSLFTGGETQYF	TGTGCCAGCAGTTTATTCACAGGGGGAGAGACCCAGTACTTC
TRBJ2-5	.	TRBD2	TRBV12-3/TRBV12-4	CASSLSGVETQYF	TGTGCCAGCAGCCTAAGCGGGGTAGAGACCCAGTACTTC
TRBJ1-5	.	TRBD1	TRBV10-3	CAISDRVEQPQHF	TGTGCCATCAGCGACAGGGTTGAGCAGCCCCAGCATTTT
TRBJ2-7	once	.	TRBV13	CASSFLRNYEQYF	TGTGCCAGCAGCTTTTTGAGAAACTACGAGCAGTACTTC
TRBJ2-5	.	TRBD1	TRBV24-1	CATSPGQGINQETQYF	TGTGCCACCTCTCCGGGACAGGGCATTAACCAAGAGACCCAGTACTTC
TRBJ1-2	.	.	TRBV9	CASSVGAASNYGYTF	TGTGCCAGCAGCGTAGGCGCAGCCTCTAACTATGGCTACACCTTC